Sequencing of this T cell receptor (beta chain) was carried out in a study of blood T cell repertoires in COVID-19 (dated by TCRdb to about 2020). The study in broad terms: Samples from collaborators originated in the United States, Italy and Spain and spanned both the acute and convalescent phases of COVID-19. A freely available public database, intended as a resource for researchers studying the immune response to SARS-CoV-2, is where the repertoires were released. Deeply sampled blood TCRbeta repertoires from subjects exposed to, actively infected with, or recovered from COVID-19 were included in the dataset. The material from the prospective study consisted of cDNA or gDNA derived from T cells, B-cell-depleted T cells, or PBMCs. A de-identified subject ID, COVID-19 status, age in years and sex were almost always included in the sample metadata. HLA class I and class II types, where available, came from metadata supplied by the sample provider rather than from assay-based typing. Samples came from the ongoing ImmuneRACE study (first 160 participants) plus 1,254 subjects from 6 global collaborators.

In the prospective study, participants were roughly 18 to 100 years old, resided in about two dozen geographic areas of the United States, and were enrolled through a virtual design. In the prospective study, participants were assigned to cohorts based on the clinical history participants reported in a screening survey and a study questionnaire. Each participant in the prospective study had whole blood, serum and a nasopharyngeal or oropharyngeal swab collected by mobile phlebotomists. Over a roughly two-month period, participants in the prospective study had the option of providing additional blood draws and questionnaires. Before DNA extraction, blood samples from the prospective study were shipped at room temperature or frozen. The germline V gene (reference sequence) sets CDR1 to LGHDT and CDR2 to YNNKEL. The trim is 2 bases for V and 5 bases for J, with a gap of 9 bases between the germline ends. There are 13 amino acids in the CDR3, from cysteine to phenylalanine inclusive. Solely the CDR3 DNA is kept, with 39 bases framed from the first base.

TCRbeta CDR3 regions were amplified from genomic DNA by means of the immunoSEQ Assay, a bias-controlled multiplex PCR. From the authors' description of their analysis: Within the assay, amplification of reference gene primers was used to estimate how many nucleated cells each sample contained. Sequence reads were collapsed and filtered to measure the absolute abundance of every unique TCRbeta CDR3 rearrangement. For each sample, productive Simpson clonality was calculated as the square root of Simpson's diversity index over productive rearrangements. TCRdb provides this immuneACCESS table in a form limited to in-frame rearrangements. Some clones are lacking; in checked studies, under half of them reflect an unresolved V gene, and why the rest are absent is not known. V and J calls plus clone size are reproduced from that table; the DNA served to infer D and trimming. This sample gives 200,000 to 250,000 clones in total; 85% to 90% of them show up just once. The top ten constitute over 3% of the sample.

In the case of this clone: Its binding antigen is unknown. No per-base quality is available; no much larger clone lies one base away.

Overall study results and their limits: How much clinical and demographic metadata was included differed by source and by participant, and the metadata was provided uncurated.

The clonotype comes from a woman in her late teens or twenties in a cohort exposed to, infected with or recovered from COVID-19 (not recorded which). This chain is built from TRBV3-1 (or the pseudogene TRBV3-2) and TRBJ1-1; 6 matching bases give a weak D call of TRBD1. The sequenced material came from PBMCs or T cells enriched from blood (not recorded which). In nucleotide form, the sequence is TGTGCCAGCAGCCAATTCCAGGGGACTGAAGCTTTCTTT. This yields the protein CASSQFQGTEAFF.